This T cell receptor (beta chain) was recorded in a study of cytomegalovirus exposure and HLA in healthy donors. General study results and limits: The authors confirmed in vitro that three CMV-associated chains were specific for CMV antigens.

Germline V gene sequence: CDR1 SGHRS, CDR2 YFSETQ. V dropped 4 bases and J dropped 5; count of bases not matched to a gene: 8. The CDR3 covers 14 residues. Concerning this clone: Its antigen is undetermined.

PCR used 60 Vbeta primers and 13 Jbeta primers. Produced via immunoSEQ multiplex PCR; TCRdb's table is partial and in-frame only. The sample has 140,000 or so clones, over 75% seen once. Sequencing was performed on PBMCs. This rearrangement joins TRBV5-1 to TRBJ2-7; 8 nucleotides match TRBD2. This receptor was obtained from a woman between 40 and 50 years old in good health and CMV-seronegative. The CDR3 region has the DNA TGCGCCAGCAGCCCCGTAGCGGGATCGGACGAGCAGTACTTC. This codes for CASSPVAGSDEQYF.